The subject of this entry is one T cell receptor beta chain. Its cognate antigen has yet to be identified. Per-base qualities were not stored, and no clone one base away is much larger. CDR1 and CDR2, per the germline V gene, are KGHSH and LQKENI. V drops 2 bases and J drops 5 bases, leaving 17 bases in between. The CDR3 runs 16 residues from the cysteine to the phenylalanine. CDR3 DNA only is kept here, 48 bases in frame from base 1. The method behind the library was the immunoSEQ multiplex PCR assay. TCRdb took over this immuneACCESS table, retaining in-frame rearrangements with V and J assigned. Such tables are incomplete; in checked studies, under half of the missing clones stem from an unresolved V gene, and the remainder is unexplained. The sample yields around 72,000 clones; around nine tenths were counted once. The ten largest clones take up about 0.42% of the sample. The record originates from a study of T cell changes during pregnancy in multiple sclerosis (dated by TCRdb to between 2018 and 2021). Looking at the study overall: In women with multiple sclerosis, the researchers looked at how the T cell repertoire shifted as pregnancy progressed.

The TCR sequence derives from a female donor with multiple sclerosis, enrolled in a pregnancy study. The material sequenced was CD4+ T cells from peripheral blood mononuclear cells, taken before pregnancy. The chain was built from TRBV18 and TRBJ2-3; the D region possibly corresponds to TRBD1 (5 bases align). CDR3 region: CASSPDLLGQGDTQYF. Read as DNA, the sequence is TGTGCCAGCTCACCAGATTTACTGGGGCAGGGAGATACGCAGTATTTT. The reference TRBV18 and TRBJ2-3 proteins fill in what lies around the CDR3, so the full variable domain reads NAGVMQNPRHLVRRRGQEARLRCSPMKGHSHVYWYRQLPEEGLKFMVYLQKENIIDESGMPKERFSAEFPKEGPSILRIQQVVRGDSAAYFCASSPDLLGQGDTQYFGPGTRLTVL.